The rows below give T cell receptor beta chains drawn from one sample of a study of blood T cell repertoires in COVID-19. Sequenced by immunoSEQ multiplex PCR; TCRdb stores in-frame clones only, minus some. The sample records some 200,000 clones, about 83% being singletons. Sequenced: peripheral blood. These receptors all stem from a man aged 18 to 30 with active or convalescent COVID-19. CDR3s include the opening cysteine and the closing phenylalanine or tryptophan. The D gene is left open where the match is weak. Clone size is shown for a subset of rows, as once, few, many or a class of expanded clone.

v_call	clone_size	d_call	j_call	cdr3_aa	cdr3_nt
TRBV20-1	once	-	TRBJ2-7	CSARPGREQYF	TGCAGTGCTCGCCCTGGCCGCGAGCAGTACTTC
TRBV10-3	-	-	TRBJ1-2	CAISGVQGLINYGYTF	TGTGCCATCAGTGGGGTCCAGGGTCTGATTAACTATGGCTACACCTTC
TRBV7-2	-	-	TRBJ2-3	CASSRGPRGGPADTQYF	TGTGCCAGCAGCCGGGGGCCGCGAGGGGGCCCAGCAGATACGCAGTATTTT
TRBV6-5	-	-	TRBJ1-3	CASASSGSGNTIYF	TGTGCCAGCGCCTCCTCGGGCTCTGGAAACACCATATATTTT
TRBV27	-	TRBD1	TRBJ1-6	CASSPGTGDSPLHF	TGTGCCAGCAGTCCTGGGACAGGGGATTCACCCCTCCACTTT
TRBV6-2/TRBV6-3	few	-	TRBJ2-7	CASSGIAVYEQYF	TGTGCCAGCAGCGGGATAGCGGTCTACGAGCAGTACTTC
TRBV5-8	-	-	TRBJ1-6	CASSLPPRGRTYNSPLHF	TGTGCCAGCAGCTTGCCCCCCCGGGGGAGGACCTATAATTCACCCCTCCACTTT
TRBV7-3	few	-	TRBJ1-2	CASSLPGGLGYTF	TGTGCCAGCAGCTTACCGGGGGGCTTGGGCTACACCTTC
TRBV11-3	-	-	TRBJ2-3	CASSLGSSTDTQYF	TGTGCCAGCAGCTTAGGTTCTAGCACAGATACGCAGTATTTT
TRBV7-6	few	TRBD1	TRBJ1-1	CASSLVQTGGGLNTEAFF	TGTGCCAGCAGCTTAGTTCAGACAGGGGGGGGCCTCAACACTGAAGCTTTCTTT
TRBV21-1	-	-	TRBJ1-2	CASSNQRDGYTF	TGTGCCAGCAGCAACCAGAGGGATGGCTACACCTTC
TRBV2	-	TRBD1	TRBJ1-3	CASSAQGVGNTIYF	TGTGCCAGCAGTGCGCAGGGGGTGGGAAACACCATATATTTT
TRBV3-1/TRBV3-2	-	-	TRBJ2-7	CASSQGYGNSYEQYF	TGTGCCAGCAGCCAAGGTTACGGGAATTCCTACGAGCAGTACTTC
TRBV2	few	TRBD2	TRBJ2-1	CASSGSGGRYNEQFF	TGTGCCAGCAGTGGGAGCGGGGGGAGGTACAATGAGCAGTTCTTC
TRBV5-1	-	-	TRBJ1-1	CASSTGGANTEAFF	TGCGCCAGCAGCACCGGGGGGGCGAACACTGAAGCTTTCTTT
TRBV11-3	-	-	TRBJ2-5	CASSFDSFRETQYF	TGTGCCAGCAGCTTCGACAGTTTCCGGGAGACCCAGTACTTC
TRBV19	-	-	TRBJ1-2	CASSPIGGQLLPYGYTF	TGTGCCAGTAGCCCTATAGGCGGGCAGCTACTACCCTATGGCTACACCTTC
TRBV3-1/TRBV3-2	-	TRBD1	TRBJ1-2	CASSQGTGRYGYTF	TGTGCCAGCAGCCAAGGGACAGGGAGGTATGGCTACACCTTC
TRBV18	-	-	TRBJ2-2	CASSPLRDMRGTGELFF	TGTGCCAGCTCACCATTAAGGGACATGCGTGGGACCGGGGAGCTGTTTTTT
TRBV19	-	-	TRBJ1-1	CASSKPPIKNEAFF	TGTGCCAGTAGTAAGCCCCCAATTAAGAATGAAGCTTTCTTT
TRBV2	-	TRBD1	TRBJ2-1	CASSGNRQGSSYNEQFF	TGTGCCAGCAGTGGAAACCGACAGGGCAGCTCCTACAATGAGCAGTTCTTC
TRBV10-3	-	TRBD1	TRBJ2-7	CAISLRQGHEQYF	TGTGCCATCAGTTTAAGACAGGGACACGAGCAGTACTTC
TRBV6-6	-	-	TRBJ2-2	CASNLDGLGNTGELFF	TGTGCCAGCAATTTGGACGGACTTGGGAACACCGGGGAGCTGTTTTTT
TRBV29-1	-	TRBD1	TRBJ2-5	CSVEAAFDRDGETQYF	TGCAGCGTTGAGGCTGCCTTTGACAGGGACGGGGAGACCCAGTACTTC
TRBV6-6	few	-	TRBJ2-2	CASSAGAPGELFF	TGTGCCAGCAGTGCGGGGGCCCCCGGGGAGCTGTTTTTT
TRBV27	-	-	TRBJ1-1	CASSTKMTGEAFF	TGTGCCAGCAGTACAAAAATGACGGGTGAAGCTTTCTTT
TRBV18	-	-	TRBJ1-2	CASSPVGLGGYTF	TGTGCCAGCTCACCGGTTGGACTGGGGGGCTACACCTTC
TRBV4-3	-	-	TRBJ1-3	CASSQDYRAGSGNTIYF	TGCGCCAGCAGCCAAGATTACAGGGCCGGCTCTGGAAACACCATATATTTT